Listed here is a single T cell receptor beta chain. In the original workflow: Estimation of nucleated cell counts was performed using reference gene primer amplification. Repertoires were generated with immunoSEQ multiplex PCR, while TCRdb's copy carries only in-frame clones and drops some. V, J and clone size reflect that table, while D and trimming were determined from the DNA. The sample contains around 250,000 clones, nearly 90% of which appear only once. The entry originates in a study of blood T cell repertoires in COVID-19. As for the study in general: Sites in the United States, Italy and Spain provided acute and convalescent COVID-19 samples.

The CDR3 loop spans 18 amino acids. The germline V gene has CDR1 SGHTA and CDR2 FQGNSA. The V gene lost 5 bases and the J gene lost 3 bases, with 25 bases spanning the gap. The sample comprised peripheral blood. The sequence was collected from a woman aged 60-75 years with COVID-19, enrolled during active disease. The V gene is TRBV7-2, the J gene TRBJ1-2, with a weak D call TRBD1 (6 bases). The CDR3 DNA sequence: TGTGCCAGCAGCCCCCCGAGGCAGGGGCTAATAAGGGACTATGGCTACACCTTC. Its protein product is CASSPPRQGLIRDYGYTF.